This entry lists 11 T cell receptor beta chains sequenced from one sample in a study of graft-versus-host responses after intestinal transplantation. No antigen has been assigned to these receptors. The data were produced by immunoSEQ multiplex PCR, yet TCRdb's version contains in-frame clones alone and is incomplete. The data show under 100,000 clones, roughly 91% seen once. Sequencing used unstimulated CD8+ T cells sorted from spleen or lymph node cells, obtained before transplant. The receptors come from a human donor who was the organ donor for an intestinal transplant.

The rearrangement joins TRBV28 to TRBJ2-5; 8 nucleotides line up with TRBD2. Losses at the gene ends were 3 bases for V and 5 bases for J; bases not matched to a gene: 8. Per the germline V gene, CDR1 is MDHEN and CDR2 is SYDVKM. The CDR3 covers 15 residues. DNA for the CDR3: TGTGCCAGCAGTTTTGGAGCGGGAGCCGGTGAGACCCAGTACTTC. Amino acids: CASSFGAGAGETQYF.

The rearrangement links TRBV5-4 to TRBJ2-1, with TRBD1 identical over 7 bases. Trimming cost V 4 bases and J 10 bases; bases outside gene matches: 5. The CDR3 length is 12 residues. Germline CDR1 and CDR2: SGHNT and YYREEE (reference sequence). CDR3 bases: TGTGCCAGCAGCGGAACGACAGGGGAGCAGTTCTTC. Amino acids: CASSGTTGEQFF.

V usage is TRBV5-4 and J usage is TRBJ2-5; D ambiguous. Per the germline V gene, CDR1 is SGHNT and CDR2 is YYREEE (reference sequence). The CDR3 extends over 13 amino acids. V lost 3 bases and J 5 bases, leaving 11 bases between the germline ends. Written as DNA, the CDR3 is TGTGCCAGCAGCTCATTGGCATGGGAGACCCAGTACTTC. Translation gives CASSSLAWETQYF.

This chain joins TRBV5-4 and TRBJ2-1; TRBD2 might be the D (5 bases). The germline CDR1 and CDR2 sequences are SGHNT and YYREEE (reference sequence). V was clipped by 0 bases and J by 9 bases, with 13 bases between them. The CDR3 consists of 14 residues. CDR3 region: CASSLARGGSEQFF. CDR3 bases: TGTGCCAGCAGCTTGGCACGGGGTGGGAGTGAGCAGTTCTTC.

The chain employs TRBV27 and TRBJ1-1, with D perhaps matching TRBD1 (5 bases). The CDR3 runs 14 residues. Per the germline V gene, CDR1 is MNHEY and CDR2 is SMNVEV (reference sequence). Trimming stripped 4 bases from V and 8 bases from J, with 17 bases between. In DNA form, the CDR3 reads TGTGCCAGCAGTTACCTTGGCGGGACTGTGGAAGCTTTCTTT. Translated, it gives CASSYLGGTVEAFF.

The gene calls are TRBV5-1 and TRBJ2-1; 9 nucleotides agree with TRBD2. CDR1 is SGHRS and CDR2 is YFSETQ in the germline V gene. V trimming: 4 bases; J trimming: 1 base; junction bases outside the gene matches: 24. This CDR3 is 22 amino acids long. In DNA form, the CDR3 reads TGCGCCAGCAGCCTCACCCCGTGGAGCGGGAGGACCCCAACCATTTCCTACAATGAGCAGTTCTTC. As protein: CASSLTPWSGRTPTISYNEQFF. The full variable domain, its missing parts supplied by reference TRBV5-1 and TRBJ2-1, is KAGVTQTPRYLIKTRGQQVTLSCSPISGHRSVSWYQQTPGQGLQFLFEYFSETQRNKGNFPGRFSGRQFSNSRSEMNVSTLELGDSALYLCASSLTPWSGRTPTISYNEQFFGPGTRLTVL.

The rearrangement joins TRBV15 to TRBJ1-2; no clear D gene. Germline loops: CDR1 LNHNV, CDR2 YYDKDF (reference sequence). Between the trimmed V and J ends, which lost 5 bases and 2 bases, there was a span of 9 bases. The CDR3 loop spans 13 amino acids. The CDR3 region has the DNA TGTGCCACCAGCGGTGGGCTCAACTATGGCTACACCTTC. Encoded protein: CATSGGLNYGYTF.

The CDR3 protein is CASSSTQRTGELFF. The CDR3 DNA reads TGTGCCAGCAGTTCCACCCAGCGAACCGGGGAGCTGTTTTTT. The gene calls are TRBV9 and TRBJ2-2, with unresolved D. The CDR3 has 14 amino acids. The V gene lost 5 bases and the J gene lost 5 bases, with 13 bases spanning the gap. CDR1 is SGDLS and CDR2 is YYNGEE in the germline V gene.

The genes are TRBV21-1 and TRBJ2-3; TRBD2, the table's D call, was not compared with the DNA. TRBV21-1 is a pseudogene. The CDR3 runs to 15 residues. The CDR3 reads CASSNRTPPPDTQYF. The CDR3 DNA reads as TGTGCCAGCAGCAATCGGACTCCGCCCCCGGATACGCAGTATTTT.

This chain links TRBV19 with TRBJ1-5, with 9 bases that match TRBD1. J was trimmed by 0 bases and V by 8 bases; bases with no gene match: 11. The CDR3 is 17 amino acids. The germline gives CDR1 LNHDA, CDR2 SQIVND (reference sequence). CDR3 amino acids: CASHGTGSKYSNQPQHF. CDR3 bases: TGTGCCAGTCACGGGACAGGGTCTAAGTATAGCAATCAGCCCCAGCATTTT.

This sequence joins TRBV5-6 and TRBJ2-7; D may be TRBD2 (6 bases). Trimming shortened V by 1 base and J by 3 bases, and 11 bases separated the two germline ends. This CDR3 has 14 amino acids. Germline CDR1 is SGHDT and CDR2 is YYEEEE. CDR3 sequence reads: CASSLTVRDYEQYF. The CDR3 coding sequence is TGTGCCAGCAGCTTGACGGTGCGGGACTACGAGCAGTACTTC. The full variable domain, completed using reference TRBV5-6 and TRBJ2-7, is DAGVTQSPTHLIKTRGQQVTLRCSPKSGHDTVSWYQQALGQGPQFIFQYYEEEERQRGNFPDRFSGHQFPNYSSELNVNALLLGDSALYLCASSLTVRDYEQYFGPGTRLTVT.